This T cell receptor (beta chain) was identified in a study of T cells after yellow fever vaccination. Background on the study: Low-cell-number fractions were prepared with SMART-Seq v4 Ultra Low Input.

This clonotype occurred a few times. The CDR3 is made up of 16 amino acids. Losses at the gene ends were 2 bases for V and 5 bases for J; bases not matched to a gene: 9. The germline V gene encodes CDR1 SGHRS and CDR2 YFSETQ. Each CDR3 protein gets one entry after TCRdb re-called the 5' RACE reads with MiXCR. The profile shows some 320,000 distinct CDR3 sequences, approximately 4% of them singletons. This sequence joins TRBV5-1 and TRBJ2-3; 9 positions match TRBD1. Sequences were derived from PBMCs, sampled 5 days after the yellow fever booster vaccination. The sequence came from a man aged 18-30 years who received the YFV17D yellow fever vaccine. Written as DNA, the CDR3 is TGCGCCAGCAGCTTAAATACAGGGGGCCGGGGAGATACGCAGTATTTT. This translates into CASSLNTGGRGDTQYF.